The entry below describes one TCR beta chain. The source of the sample is a study of blood T cell repertoires in COVID-19. The wider study: Sites across the United States, Italy and Spain contributed samples from acute and convalescent COVID-19. In each case, the material was cDNA or gDNA derived from T cells, B-cell-depleted T cells, or PBMCs.

CDR1 and CDR2 (germline): MNHEY, SVGEGT. This CDR3 region has 13 residues. V was pared by 4 bases and J by 3 bases, with 10 bases between. Original processing notes: Researchers report that nucleated cell counts were estimated from reference gene primer amplification. Clones were read by immunoSEQ multiplex PCR, and TCRdb kept only the in-frame ones, dropping some. V, J and clone size derive from that table, while D and trimming were established from the DNA sequence. Among about 150,000 clones listed, about 86% were seen once. Sequenced input: peripheral blood. The chain recombines TRBV6-2 or TRBV6-3 with TRBJ2-7; D possibly corresponds to TRBD2 (5 bases). This TCR was recovered from a man aged 65 to 79 with acute or convalescent COVID-19. The CDR3 is CASSLWSGYEQYF. CDR3 in DNA: TGTGCCAGCAGTTTGTGGAGCGGCTACGAGCAGTACTTC.